These 30 T cell receptor beta chains originate from one sample sequenced in a study of T cells in women clearing cervical HPV infection. Clones were sequenced by immunoSEQ multiplex PCR, and TCRdb holds only the in-frame ones, with some missing. This sample's clone table lists roughly 15,000 clones. The sequencing sample was made of blood buffy coat. The source of these receptors is a woman between 18 and 69 years old with a cervical HPV16 infection that either progressed to CIN3+ or cleared (not recorded which).

About this clone itself: Read data end 3 residues before the CDR3 end; the end is taken from the germline J gene. This chain uses TRBV10-3 with TRBJ1-1, with 8 nucleotides matching TRBD1. Germline values: CDR1 ENHRY, CDR2 SYGVKD. The CDR3 length is 16 residues. Incomplete CDR3 DNA: TGTGCCATCAGTGACTCTCGGACAGGGAAGGGCCTGGGG. Translating it yields CAISDSRTGKGLG. The full CDR3 is CAISDSRTGKGLGAFF.

A word on this clone: The CDR3 goes on 3 residues after the read ends, and that part is filled in from the germline J gene. The V and J genes are TRBV7-3 and TRBJ2-5; 11 positions match TRBD1. The ends lost 2 bases at V and 4 bases at J; junction bases unmatched: 3. The germline gives CDR1 SGHTA, CDR2 FQGTGA. The CDR3 is 15 amino acids. The CDR3 DNA, read in part, is TGTGCCAGCAGCTTAGGAGGGACAGGGGGAGAGACC. Translation: CASSLGGTGGET. In full, the CDR3 is CASSLGGTGGETQYF.

For this clone: The CDR3 end is not reached by the read, which stops 3 residues before it; the germline J gene fills it in. V gene TRBV20-1 combines with J gene TRBJ2-2, with 7 bases fitting TRBD1. CDR1 and CDR2 (germline): DFQATT, SNEGSKA (reference sequence). Losses at the gene ends were 3 bases for V and 2 bases for J; bases not matched to a gene: 6. The CDR3 runs to 15 residues. The CDR3 protein is CSARAGTANTGELFF. The DNA read from the CDR3 is TGCAGTGCTAGGGCCGGGACAGCAAACACCGGGGAG.

Note on this clone: The read ends 3 residues before the CDR3 terminus; that terminus is restored from the germline J gene. The rearrangement links TRBV12-3 or TRBV12-4 to TRBJ1-2; 7 bases agree with TRBD1. V dropped 7 bases and J dropped 4; count of bases not matched to a gene: 6. The CDR3 has 13 residues. The CDR3 DNA, read in part, is TGTGCCAGCACCCCCACAGGGGTCTATGGC. Its protein is CASTPTGVYG. The whole CDR3 reads CASTPTGVYGYTF.

As to this clone: Coverage ceases 3 residues before the CDR3 finishes, and the germline J gene fills in the end. The chain uses TRBV2 and TRBJ2-3; unclear D gene. The V gene's germline CDR1 is SNHLY and CDR2 FYNNEI. Trimming took off 6 bases at V and 1 base at J, with 20 bases between the two ends. This CDR3 is 17 amino acids long. The sequenced part of the CDR3 DNA is TGTGCCAGCAGCGCATCCTCACAGACCTGGGGCACAGATACG. It codes for CASSASSQTWGTDT. The complete CDR3 reads CASSASSQTWGTDTQYF. Supplemented by reference TRBV2 and TRBJ2-3, the full variable domain reads EPEVTQTPSHQVTQMGQEVILRCVPISNHLYFYWYRQILGQKVEFLVSFYNNEISEKSEIFDDQFSVERPDGSNFTLKIRSTKLEDSAMYFCASSASSQTWGTDTQYFGPGTRLTVL.

Of note for this clone: The read ends 3 residues shy of where the CDR3 ends; the end is completed using the germline J gene. The J gene is TRBJ1-6, the V gene TRBV4-2, with 10 bases identical to TRBD1. The V gene's germline CDR1 is LGHNA and CDR2 YNFKEQ. V shed 1 base, J shed 10 bases, and the junction held 4 bases outside the gene matches. The CDR3 is made up of 15 amino acids. Incomplete CDR3 DNA: TGTGCCAGCAGCCAAGCCGGGACAGGGGAATCACCC. This sequence encodes CASSQAGTGESP. The entire CDR3 protein reads CASSQAGTGESPLHF.

Comments on this clone: The CDR3 end falls 3 residues outside the read, so it is completed with the germline J gene. The chain joins TRBV7-8 to TRBJ2-3, with 9 positions matching TRBD2. From germline, CDR1 is SGHVS and CDR2 FQNEAQ. V was pared by 0 bases and J by 7 bases, with 5 bases of the junction left unmatched. CDR3 length: 15 residues. The CDR3 reads CASSLARAGGYTQYF. CDR3 bases read: TGTGCCAGCAGCTTAGCCCGAGCGGGAGGCTATACG.

Points on this clone: The CDR3 goes on 3 residues after the read ends, and that part is filled in from the germline J gene. This chain joins TRBV19 and TRBJ2-7; 7 nucleotides line up with TRBD1. Germline lookup yields CDR1 LNHDA and CDR2 SQIVND (reference sequence). CDR3 length: 14 amino acids. Trimming cost V 0 bases and J 4 bases; bases outside gene matches: 3. The covered CDR3 bases are TGTGCCAGTAGTATAGATACGACAGGGTACGAG. Its protein is CASSIDTTGYE. The complete CDR3 protein is CASSIDTTGYEQYF.

As regards this clone: Read sequence stops 3 residues before the CDR3 end, and the germline J gene provides the missing end. The genes are TRBV14 and TRBJ2-7; 7 nucleotides line up with TRBD1. V shed 4 bases and J 3 bases; nucleotides not matched to a gene: 6. The CDR3 loop spans 14 amino acids. CDR1 SGHDN and CDR2 FVKESK come from the germline V gene. The CDR3 protein is CASSRGQDRYEQYF. The CDR3 DNA, read in part, is TGTGCCAGCAGCCGTGGACAGGACCGCTACGAG.

In regard to this clone: The read falls 3 residues short of the CDR3 end, and the missing part is taken from the germline J gene. The rearrangement joins TRBV6-1 to TRBJ1-2; TRBD1 matches 7 bases. Germline V gives CDR1 MNHNS, CDR2 SASEGT. This CDR3 spans 13 amino acids. Partial CDR3 DNA: TGTGCCAGCAGTGCTACAGGGGATCGAGGC. Its translation: CASSATGDRG. The entire CDR3 protein reads CASSATGDRGYTF.

The sequenced part of the CDR3 DNA is TGTGCCAGCAGTGATGGGCGGGAGACCGGGGAG. Residues: CASSDGRETGE. The whole CDR3 sequence reads CASSDGRETGELFF. This rearrangement joins TRBV6-1 to TRBJ2-2; 7 bases map to TRBD2. The CDR3 extends 3 residues past the end of the read, so its final part is completed from the germline J gene. The junction had 3 bases not matched to a gene; V was cut back by 3 bases and J by 5 bases. Germline values: CDR1 MNHNS, CDR2 SASEGT. The CDR3 is made up of 14 amino acids.

The covered CDR3 bases are TGTGCCTGGAGTCAGGGACTAGCGGGAGAAGAGACC. This codes for CAWSQGLAGEET. The entire CDR3 protein is CAWSQGLAGEETQYF. The rearrangement links TRBV30 to TRBJ2-5; 14 nucleotides line up with TRBD2. From the germline J gene comes the end of the CDR3, since the read stops 3 residues before it. After removal of 2 bases from V and 3 bases from J, the junction contained 2 bases not matched to a gene. This CDR3 region has 15 residues. Germline V gene lookup returns CDR1 GTSNPN and CDR2 SVGIG (reference sequence).

A word on this clone: Read data end 3 residues before the CDR3 end; the end is taken from the germline J gene. The chain employs TRBV5-4 and TRBJ1-1; D unclear. The CDR3 spans 15 residues. Trimming pared 0 bases from V and 2 bases from J, leaving 11 bases between. Germline CDR1 reads SGHNT; CDR2 reads YYREEE (reference sequence). Partial CDR3 DNA: TGTGCCAGCAGCTTGGTCGCCACACGTAACACTGAA. Its protein product is CASSLVATRNTE. The CDR3 as a whole reads CASSLVATRNTEAFF.

Notes on this clone: The CDR3 is cut off 3 residues early in the read; its end comes from the germline J gene. The sample has other DNA sequences that encode this CDR3 too. The gene calls are TRBV30 and TRBJ2-7, with 7 bases that match TRBD1. The CDR3 length is 15 residues. Germline V lookup: CDR1 GTSNPN, CDR2 SVGIG (reference sequence). With 5 bases clipped from V and 2 bases from J, the junction kept 12 bases outside the gene matches. The sequenced CDR3 bases are TGTGCCTGGTCCACAGGGGCGCCGTATACCTACGAG. Encoded protein: CAWSTGAPYTYE. The full CDR3 reads CAWSTGAPYTYEQYF.

Points on this clone: The CDR3 end falls 3 residues outside the read, so it is completed with the germline J gene. V gene TRBV5-1 combines with J gene TRBJ1-6, with TRBD1 identical over 7 bases. Looked up from germline, CDR1 is SGHRS and CDR2 is YFSETQ. J lost 6 bases, V lost 1 base, and 7 bases had no gene match. This CDR3 has 16 residues. CDR3 loop: CASSLIIGTANSPLHF. The CDR3 DNA, read in part, is TGCGCCAGCAGCTTGATCATCGGGACAGCTAATTCACCC.

To note about this clone: The CDR3 end falls 3 residues outside the read, so it is completed with the germline J gene. J is TRBJ1-5 and V is TRBV20-1; a possible D gene is TRBD1 (5 bases). This CDR3 has 14 amino acids. V was shortened by 6 bases and J by 0 bases, with 12 bases between the two germline ends. The germline V gene encodes CDR1 DFQATT and CDR2 SNEGSKA (reference sequence). The part of the CDR3 DNA that was read is TGCAGTGCAGAGACAGTTTATAGCAATCAGCCC. It encodes CSAETVYSNQP. The complete CDR3 sequence is CSAETVYSNQPQHF.

According to its frequency, this clone is medium-sized. This CDR3 reads CSARTSGSETQYF. The CDR3 bases that were read are TGCAGCGCCAGGACTAGCGGGAGTGAGACC. The J gene is TRBJ2-5, the V gene TRBV29-1, with 13 nucleotides matching TRBD2. The read terminates 3 residues before the CDR3 end, so the remaining end is supplied by the germline J gene. CDR1 is SQVTM and CDR2 is ANQGSEA in the germline V gene. Trimming took 7 bases from V and 5 from J; bases not matched to a gene: 4. There are 13 residues in the CDR3.

Note on this clone: The read stops 3 residues short of the end of the CDR3; the missing end is completed from the germline J gene. J is TRBJ2-7 and V is TRBV30; 8 bases fit TRBD1. CDR1 and CDR2 from the germline V gene are GTSNPN and SVGIG (reference sequence). The CDR3 consists of 13 residues. V lost 7 bases to trimming and J lost 5 bases; unmatched junction nucleotides: 10. Incomplete CDR3 DNA: TGTGCCTACGAGACGAGACAGGGGAACGAG. Translating it yields CAYETRQGNE. The entire CDR3 sequence reads CAYETRQGNEQYF.

Comments on this clone: The read stops 3 residues short of the end of the CDR3; the missing end is completed from the germline J gene. V is TRBV7-3 and J is TRBJ2-1, with 7 bases matching TRBD2. The J segment lost 7 bases and the V segment lost 5 bases, leaving 11 bases of the junction unmatched. CDR1 is SGHTA, CDR2 FQGTGA, per germline. The CDR3 has 15 amino acids. CDR3 DNA (partial): TGTGCCAGCAGCGTCATTGCGGGAGCATGGAATGAG. This codes for CASSVIAGAWNE. The entire CDR3 reads CASSVIAGAWNEQFF.

For this clone: The observed sequence ends 3 residues before the CDR3 terminus, with the missing tail filled in from the germline J gene. The chain combines TRBV3-1 (or the pseudogene TRBV3-2) with TRBJ2-1; no reliable D call. CDR1 and CDR2 (germline): LGHDT, YNNKEL (reference sequence). This CDR3 contains 12 residues. The V and J ends lost 6 bases and 5 bases respectively, with 8 bases between them. The CDR3 bases that were read are TGTGCCAGCAGAGGCGGAGACAATGAG. As protein: CASRGGDNE. The entire CDR3 protein is CASRGGDNEQFF.

Turning to this clone: The read halts 3 residues ahead of the CDR3 end, with the missing end drawn from the germline J gene. This chain joins TRBV19 and TRBJ2-1; weak D call: TRBD1 (7 bases). The V end lost 6 bases, the J end lost 8 bases, and 20 bases lay between the germline ends. There are 15 residues in the CDR3. The germline CDR1 and CDR2 sequences are LNHDA and SQIVND (reference sequence). The sequenced part of the CDR3 DNA is TGTGCCAGTAGCACAAAACGACTAGGGGGCGATGAG. Translated: CASSTKRLGGDE. The full-length CDR3 reads as CASSTKRLGGDEQFF.

Concerning this clone: The sequenced fragment ends 3 residues before the CDR3 boundary, so the rest is inferred from the germline J gene. The rearrangement joins TRBV27 to TRBJ2-3, with D unclear. CDR1 MNHEY and CDR2 SMNVEV come from the germline V gene (reference sequence). V lost 5 bases to trimming and J lost 0 bases, with 9 bases between them. This CDR3 region has 14 residues. CDR3 in amino acids: CASSTLTSTDTQYF. The CDR3 DNA, read in part, is TGTGCCAGCAGTACCCTGACTAGCACAGATACG.

The covered CDR3 bases are TGTGCCAGCAGCTTCGGGGGAGAGACC. It translates to CASSFGGET. The full CDR3 protein is CASSFGGETQYF. The chain uses TRBV7-9 and TRBJ2-5; tentative D call: TRBD2 (6 bases). The sequence runs out 3 residues before the end of the CDR3; the remainder is reconstructed from the germline J gene. The germline gives CDR1 SEHNR, CDR2 FQNEAQ (reference sequence). This CDR3 has 12 residues. V shed 3 bases and J shed 4 bases, with 6 bases lying between them.

Points on this clone: The read terminates 3 residues before the CDR3 end, so the remaining end is supplied by the germline J gene. The chain uses TRBV2 and TRBJ2-7, with TRBD1 matching over 8 bases. This CDR3 region has 16 residues. V was pared by 3 bases and J by 3 bases, with 10 bases of the junction left unmatched. Germline lookup yields CDR1 SNHLY and CDR2 FYNNEI. CDR3 loop: CASSDVDRVKGYEQYF. The DNA read from the CDR3 is TGTGCCAGCAGTGATGTGGACAGGGTAAAAGGCTACGAG.

Worth noting for this clone: The read is 3 residues too short to cover the CDR3 end, so that end is filled in from the germline J gene. This chain joins TRBV4-1 and TRBJ1-4, with 9 bases lining up with TRBD1. This CDR3 comprises 18 residues. Germline lookup yields CDR1 MGHRA and CDR2 YSYEKL. V trimming: 0 bases; J trimming: 8 bases; junction bases outside the gene matches: 13. CDR3 DNA, as far as it was read: TGCGCCAGCAGCCAAGACCCCCTCCGACAGGGGGTGGGAGAAAAA. It encodes CASSQDPLRQGVGEK. The CDR3, in full, reads CASSQDPLRQGVGEKLFF.

Comments on this clone: The CDR3 end is not reached by the read, which stops 3 residues before it; the germline J gene fills it in. This chain uses TRBV4-1 with TRBJ2-3; TRBD2 agrees at 9 bases. Trimming cost V 0 bases and J 0 bases; bases outside gene matches: 4. The germline CDR1 and CDR2 sequences are MGHRA and YSYEKL. The CDR3 contains 17 residues. This CDR3 reads CASSQDGTSSSTDTQYF. Incomplete CDR3 DNA: TGCGCCAGCAGCCAAGACGGGACTAGCAGTAGCACAGATACG.

In regard to this clone: The DNA ends 3 residues before the CDR3 does, and the rest of the CDR3 is filled in from the germline J gene. The chain couples TRBV10-2 to TRBJ1-4; TRBD1 matches at 8 bases. The V gene end was trimmed by 2 bases and the J gene end by 7 bases; junction bases not matched to a gene: 3. The CDR3 has 14 residues. Looked up from germline, CDR1 is WSHSY and CDR2 is SAAADI. Partial CDR3 DNA: TGCGCCAGCAGTGAGACAGGGGGAGGTGAAAAA. This gives the protein CASSETGGGEK. The CDR3, in full, reads CASSETGGGEKLFF.

Of note for this clone: The CDR3 end lies 3 residues beyond the end of the read and is filled in from the germline J gene. This rearrangement joins TRBV11-2 to TRBJ2-4, with 7 positions matching TRBD2. Losses at the gene ends were 0 bases for V and 6 bases for J; bases not matched to a gene: 5. CDR3 size: 15 residues. The germline V gene encodes CDR1 SGHAT and CDR2 FQNNGV. The DNA read from the CDR3 is TGTGCCAGCAGCTTAGATCCTCGCGGGAGAAACATT. The encoded protein is CASSLDPRGRNI. In full, the CDR3 is CASSLDPRGRNIQYF.

With respect to this clone: The read finishes 3 residues shy of the CDR3 end, and the germline J gene is used to complete it. The J gene is TRBJ2-2, the V gene TRBV27, with D perhaps given as TRBD1 or TRBD2 (6 bases each). Germline V CDR1 and CDR2: MNHEY, SMNVEV (reference sequence). Between the trimmed V and J ends, which lost 7 bases and 7 bases, there was a span of 16 bases. CDR3 length: 14 amino acids. This chain's CDR3 is CASKGEALGGELFF. Partial CDR3 DNA: TGTGCCAGCAAGGGGGAGGCTTTAGGCGGGGAG.

Points on this clone: Coverage ceases 3 residues before the CDR3 finishes, and the germline J gene fills in the end. This chain uses TRBV7-6 with TRBJ2-7; 10 bases line up with TRBD2. The CDR3 length is 16 residues. The germline gives CDR1 SGHVS, CDR2 FNYEAQ. The junction had 9 bases not matched to a gene; V was cut back by 5 bases and J by 2 bases. The CDR3 is CASSPSSSGGTYEQYF. The DNA read from the CDR3 is TGTGCCAGCAGCCCAAGCTCTAGCGGGGGCACCTACGAG.